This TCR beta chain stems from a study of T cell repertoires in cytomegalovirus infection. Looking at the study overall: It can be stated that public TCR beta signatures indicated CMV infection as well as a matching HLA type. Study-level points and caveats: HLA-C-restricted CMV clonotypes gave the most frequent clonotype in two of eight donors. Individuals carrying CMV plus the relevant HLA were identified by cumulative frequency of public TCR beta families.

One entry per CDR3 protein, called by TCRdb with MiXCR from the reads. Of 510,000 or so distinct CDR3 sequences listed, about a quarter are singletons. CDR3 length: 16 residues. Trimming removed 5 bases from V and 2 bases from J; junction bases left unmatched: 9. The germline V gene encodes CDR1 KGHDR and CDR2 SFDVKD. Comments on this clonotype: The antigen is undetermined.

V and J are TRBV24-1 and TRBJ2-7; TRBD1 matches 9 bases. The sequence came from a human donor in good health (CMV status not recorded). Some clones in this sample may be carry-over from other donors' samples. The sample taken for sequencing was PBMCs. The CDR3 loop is CATSATGTGYPYEQYF. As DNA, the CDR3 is TGTGCCACCAGTGCGACCGGGACAGGGTACCCCTACGAGCAGTACTTC.